Below, one T cell receptor beta chain is given with its context. A second PCR of about 6 to 11 cycles used a sample-barcoded 5' primer and a J-beta primer mix. All cDNA molecules were each tagged by a template-switch adaptor with 12 random nucleotides. TCRdb re-called the 5' RACE reads through MiXCR, storing one row per CDR3 protein. The table shows approximately 760,000 distinct CDR3 sequences, with roughly 25% occurring only once. These data are taken from a study of blood T cells in healthy people across ages. V gave up 3 bases and J gave up 6 bases; unmatched junction bases: 13. Per the germline V gene, CDR1 is SGDLS and CDR2 is YYNGEE. The CDR3 runs to 16 residues. This sample was shared with a second study, whose subject was T cells of mothers and their children. Turning to that study: All donors were healthy and Caucasian; they were a few mothers and their six children.

This chain joins TRBV9 and TRBJ2-7; 9 bases agree with TRBD2. Sequenced input: blood. This TCR was sampled from a boy aged 5 to 17 in good health. The CDR3 coding sequence is TGTGCCAGCAGCGCAGATTGGGTAGCGGGAGAAGCCGAGCAGTACTTC. It encodes CASSADWVAGEAEQYF. Looking up the rest from reference TRBV9 and TRBJ2-7 gives the full variable domain: DSGVTQTPKHLITATGQRVTLRCSPRSGDLSVYWYQQSLDQGLQFLIQYYNGEERAKGNILERFSAQQFPDLHSELNLSSLELGDSALYFCASSADWVAGEAEQYFGPGTRLTVT.